The 29 T cell receptor beta chains listed next were all sequenced from one sample in a study of T-cell memory formation after mild COVID-19 (dated by TCRdb to the early 2020s). Libraries were constructed by 5' RACE. The sequencer was an Illumina NovaSeq 6000. TCRdb applied fastp at Q25 and MiXCR to the public reads, then kept only in-frame beta chains. Duplicate CDR3 protein sequences are folded into a single record with the most common DNA and genes. For this sample there are around 370,000 distinct CDR3 sequences; 20% to 25% appear just once. About an eighth of the sample is taken by the ten largest. Source material: PBMCs or a T cell subset sorted from them (not recorded which). Receptors were obtained from an adult woman who had mild COVID-19 (a few samples of this study predate the infection). The sample titles of this study are shuffled in the database, so cell type and time point are left out; the donor was told from shared clones.

V gene TRBV3-1 combines with J gene TRBJ2-7; 7 bases match TRBD2. CDR1 LGHDT and CDR2 YNNKEL come from the germline V gene (reference sequence). The CDR3 covers 17 residues. V was pared by 3 bases and J by 4 bases, with 15 bases of the junction left unmatched. CDR3 in DNA: TGTGCCAGCAGCCACCGCCGCCAAACGGGGGAGGGTTACGAGCAGTACTTC. This codes for CASSHRRQTGEGYEQYF.

This sequence joins TRBV29-1 and TRBJ1-3; maybe TRBD1 (6 bases). V shed 6 bases and J shed 4 bases, with 16 bases lying between them. This CDR3 is 14 amino acids long. Looked up from germline, CDR1 is SQVTM and CDR2 is ANQGSEA. The CDR3 DNA is TGCAGCGTCGATAGCACAGGGTTCGGAAACACCATATATTTT. This sequence encodes CSVDSTGFGNTIYF.

The chain employs TRBV5-1 and TRBJ2-7; perhaps TRBD1 as D (6 bases). V was pared by 0 bases and J by 4 bases, with 14 bases between. CDR3 length: 15 residues. Germline loops: CDR1 SGHRS, CDR2 YFSETQ. Here the CDR3 DNA reads TGCGCCAGCAGCTTGGATGGGACAAAGAGATACGAGCAGTACTTC. Protein sequence: CASSLDGTKRYEQYF.

This clonotype was seen a handful of times. This chain uses TRBV12-3 or TRBV12-4 with TRBJ1-1; no definite D call. V shed 7 bases and J shed 0 bases, with 9 bases lying between them. The CDR3 sequence is 13 residues long. The CDR3: CASTAGLNTEAFF. As DNA, the CDR3 is TGTGCCAGCACCGCCGGCCTGAACACTGAAGCTTTCTTT.

Many counts were recorded for this clonotype. The genes are TRBV6-5 and TRBJ2-7; 11 nucleotides agree with TRBD2. CDR1 is MNHEY and CDR2 is SVGAGI in the germline V gene. V lost 2 bases, J lost 6 bases, and 15 bases stayed unmatched. This CDR3 region has 18 residues. CDR3 amino acids: CASSYRTHLAGGAGEQYF. Written as DNA, the CDR3 is TGTGCCAGCAGTTACCGGACTCACTTAGCGGGGGGGGCCGGCGAGCAGTACTTC.

This clonotype was seen more than once but under ten times. This chain connects TRBV20-1 to TRBJ2-5; D may be TRBD1 or TRBD2 (5 bases each). This CDR3 has 15 amino acids. Trimming removed 0 bases from V and 1 base from J, with 12 bases in between. In germline, CDR1 is DFQATT, CDR2 SNEGSKA (reference sequence). The DNA for the CDR3 is TGCAGTGCTAGAGATGTGGGGGACGGCCAAGAGACCCAGTACTTC. Amino acid sequence: CSARDVGDGQETQYF.

The chain links TRBV7-9 to TRBJ2-2; D gene unclear. Germline V CDR1 and CDR2: SEHNR, FQNEAQ (reference sequence). This CDR3 has 13 amino acids. The V and J ends lost 5 bases and 8 bases respectively, with 12 bases between them. The CDR3 loop reads CASSPVNRGELFF. For the CDR3, the DNA is TGTGCCAGCAGCCCAGTGAACCGTGGGGAGCTGTTTTTT.

This clonotype was counted a single time. The V gene is TRBV19, the J gene TRBJ1-2; 7 bases are a match to TRBD1. With V trimmed by 4 bases and J by 6 bases, 5 bases remained unmatched. This CDR3 comprises 13 residues. From germline, CDR1 is LNHDA and CDR2 SQIVND (reference sequence). The CDR3 DNA is TGTGCCAGTAGTACCACCGGGACAGATGGCTACACCTTC. Translated, it gives CASSTTGTDGYTF.

This rearrangement joins TRBV2 to TRBJ2-3, with unresolved D. This CDR3 has 17 residues. Trimming pared 1 base from V and 0 bases from J, leaving 14 bases between. Germline V CDR1 and CDR2: SNHLY, FYNNEI. CDR3 region: CASSEVRTVPSTDTQYF. The CDR3 nucleotides read TGTGCCAGCAGTGAAGTAAGAACAGTCCCTAGCACAGATACGCAGTATTTT. Full variable domain (remainder filled in from reference TRBV2 and TRBJ2-3): EPEVTQTPSHQVTQMGQEVILRCVPISNHLYFYWYRQILGQKVEFLVSFYNNEISEKSEIFDDQFSVERPDGSNFTLKIRSTKLEDSAMYFCASSEVRTVPSTDTQYFGPGTRLTVL.

In its sample, this clonotype was seen a few times. The gene calls are TRBV7-9 and TRBJ2-3; 7 bases map to TRBD1. V shed 6 bases, J shed 4 bases, and the junction held 13 bases outside the gene matches. The germline V gene has CDR1 SEHNR and CDR2 FQNEAQ (reference sequence). The length of the CDR3 is 16 residues. CDR3: CASRSPPGTEADTQYF. The CDR3 nucleotides read TGTGCCAGCAGATCACCACCCGGGACAGAGGCAGATACGCAGTATTTT.

This clonotype was picked up a small number of times. The J gene is TRBJ2-5, the V gene TRBV12-3 or TRBV12-4; D assignment may be TRBD1 or TRBD2 (5 bases each). The CDR3 runs to 15 residues. The V and J ends lost 7 bases and 1 base respectively, with 16 bases between them. The CDR3 nucleotides are TGTGCCAGCACCGAGCCGGGACGTAGCCAAGAGACCCAGTACTTC. Amino acids: CASTEPGRSQETQYF.

The rearrangement links TRBV12-3 or TRBV12-4 to TRBJ2-3, with D tentatively TRBD1 (7 bases). The CDR3 is 19 residues long. V lost 6 bases and J lost 2, with 27 bases in between. The CDR3, as DNA: TGTGCCAGCAGACCTATCCAGGGGGGCATCGATGTGGCCACAGATACGCAGTATTTT. As protein: CASRPIQGGIDVATDTQYF.

The chain is built from TRBV18 and TRBJ2-7; 11 bases line up with TRBD1. The ends lost 5 bases at V and 2 bases at J; junction bases unmatched: 5. Germline V gene sequence: CDR1 KGHSH, CDR2 LQKENI. This CDR3 has 15 amino acids. The CDR3 DNA follows: TGTGCCAGCTCAATCGGACAGGGGGCCCCCTACGAGCAGTACTTC. It is translated as CASSIGQGAPYEQYF.

In its sample, this clonotype was seen a few times. The chain recombines TRBV3-1 with TRBJ2-5, with 8 bases lining up with TRBD2. CDR1 and CDR2 from the germline V gene are LGHDT and YNNKEL (reference sequence). The ends lost 7 bases at V and 2 bases at J; junction bases unmatched: 12. This CDR3 comprises 16 residues. The DNA for the CDR3 is TGTGCCAGCACCCCAAGATTGTCTAGCGGGCAAGAGACCCAGTACTTC. Translating it yields CASTPRLSSGQETQYF.

J is TRBJ2-3 and V is TRBV27, with D perhaps matching TRBD1 or TRBD2 (6 bases each). Trimming cost V 6 bases and J 8 bases, with 9 bases left between them. Germline V lookup: CDR1 MNHEY, CDR2 SMNVEV (reference sequence). This CDR3 is built from 11 residues. In DNA form, the CDR3 reads TGTGCCAGCAGCTGGGGGGCTACGCAGTATTTT. This encodes CASSWGATQYF.

This chain connects TRBV7-6 to TRBJ1-5; no reliable D call. This CDR3 spans 12 amino acids. Between the trimmed V and J ends, which lost 2 bases and 3 bases, there was a span of 2 bases. Germline lookup yields CDR1 SGHVS and CDR2 FNYEAQ. The CDR3, as DNA: TGTGCCAGCAGCTTACACAATCAGCCCCAGCATTTT. This encodes CASSLHNQPQHF. Variable domain in full (rest from reference TRBV7-6 and TRBJ1-5): GAGVSQSPRYKVTKRGQDVALRCDPISGHVSLYWYRQALGQGPEFLTYFNYEAQQDKSGLPNDRFSAERPEGSISTLTIQRTEQRDSAMYRCASSLHNQPQHFGDGTRLSIL.

This clonotype was observed at least ten times. The genes are TRBV29-1 and TRBJ2-5; TRBD1 aligns across 11 bases. Per germline, CDR1 SQVTM and CDR2 ANQGSEA. V lost 7 bases to trimming and J lost 0 bases; unmatched junction nucleotides: 7. The CDR3 covers 15 residues. The CDR3 sequence is CSAARDRGDQETQYF. The CDR3 region has the DNA TGCAGCGCCGCGAGGGACAGGGGGGACCAAGAGACCCAGTACTTC.

The V gene is TRBV7-6, the J gene TRBJ1-2; D is unresolved. The CDR3 is 15 amino acids. Trimming pared 0 bases from V and 3 bases from J, leaving 11 bases between. The V gene's germline CDR1 is SGHVS and CDR2 FNYEAQ. In DNA form, the CDR3 reads TGTGCCAGCAGCTTAGCACGAGGGTTGGACTATGGCTACACCTTC. Its protein product is CASSLARGLDYGYTF.

The rearrangement uses TRBV6-6 and TRBJ2-3; 9 nucleotides agree with TRBD2. Germline CDR1 MNHNY, CDR2 SVGAGI (reference sequence). V shed 0 bases and J 0 bases; nucleotides not matched to a gene: 7. CDR3 length equals 18 residues. CDR3 coding DNA: TGTGCCAGCAGTTACTCCGGGCCGGCGGGGGGGAGCACAGATACGCAGTATTTT. Protein sequence: CASSYSGPAGGSTDTQYF.

The J gene is TRBJ2-7, the V gene TRBV20-1, with 9 bases lining up with TRBD1. Per the germline V gene, CDR1 is DFQATT and CDR2 is SNEGSKA (reference sequence). This CDR3 comprises 12 residues. J was trimmed by 5 bases and V by 5 bases; bases with no gene match: 4. The CDR3 DNA follows: TGCAGTGCTGACAGGGGGGGTCACGAGCAGTACTTC. It is translated as CSADRGGHEQYF.

This clonotype has only a few counts. CDR3 sequence (DNA): TGTGCCACCAGTGGTCAGTCTAACTCCTACGAGCAGTACTTC. This translates into CATSGQSNSYEQYF. The rearrangement joins TRBV24-1 to TRBJ2-7; D is uncertain. V lost 5 bases and J 0 bases, leaving 10 bases between the germline ends. Per the germline V gene, CDR1 is KGHDR and CDR2 is SFDVKD. CDR3 size: 14 residues.

This clonotype was observed at least ten times. The CDR3 sequence is CASSLEPQAYEQYF. DNA for the CDR3: TGTGCCAGCAGCTTAGAGCCCCAGGCGTACGAGCAGTACTTC. The genes are TRBV11-2 and TRBJ2-7; D unresolved. CDR1 is SGHAT and CDR2 is FQNNGV in the germline V gene. The ends were cut back, 0 bases at V and 4 bases at J, with 10 bases in the middle. The CDR3 totals 14 residues.

The V gene is TRBV6-4, the J gene TRBJ2-7, with 9 bases lining up with TRBD2. There are 15 residues in the CDR3. The germline V gene has CDR1 MRHNA and CDR2 SNTAGT. V shed 3 bases, J shed 2 bases, and the junction held 5 bases outside the gene matches. The CDR3, as DNA: TGTGCCAGCAGTGAAGTAGCGGGGGAAACCTACGAGCAGTACTTC. It translates to CASSEVAGETYEQYF.

The gene calls are TRBV29-1 and TRBJ2-1, with 9 bases identical to TRBD2. This CDR3 has 15 amino acids. Germline CDR1 SQVTM, CDR2 ANQGSEA. Trimming took 7 bases from V and 4 from J; bases not matched to a gene: 11. The CDR3 sequence is CSGQPLAGGYNEQFF. The CDR3 region has the DNA TGCAGCGGCCAACCACTCGCGGGGGGGTACAATGAGCAGTTCTTC.

This clonotype was observed a few times. The gene calls are TRBV9 and TRBJ2-7; 8 nucleotides align to TRBD2. Germline CDR1 is SGDLS and CDR2 is YYNGEE. V lost 3 bases to trimming and J lost 0 bases; unmatched junction nucleotides: 8. This CDR3 is built from 16 residues. This CDR3 reads CASSADGGVISYEQYF. The CDR3 DNA reads as TGTGCCAGCAGCGCCGACGGGGGGGTTATCTCCTACGAGCAGTACTTC.

J is TRBJ2-5 and V is TRBV9; D is uncertain. V lost 7 bases to trimming and J lost 1 base, with 8 bases between them. Looked up from germline, CDR1 is SGDLS and CDR2 is YYNGEE. The CDR3 runs to 12 residues. The CDR3 DNA reads as TGTGCCAGCGGCAGAACCCAAGAGACCCAGTACTTC. It translates to CASGRTQETQYF.

This rearrangement joins TRBV20-1 to TRBJ2-4; perhaps D is TRBD1 or TRBD2 (5 bases each). Trimming cost V 3 bases and J 6 bases, with 18 bases left between them. Germline CDR1 reads DFQATT; CDR2 reads SNEGSKA (reference sequence). This CDR3 has 15 amino acids. The CDR3 region is CSARPLMGDSNIQYF. The CDR3 DNA reads TGCAGTGCTAGGCCTCTTATGGGGGATTCAAACATTCAGTACTTC.

This clonotype was seen only once. The chain recombines TRBV6-2 or TRBV6-3 with TRBJ2-7; 8 bases line up with TRBD2. The junction had 10 bases not matched to a gene; V was cut back by 6 bases and J by 0 bases. Per the germline V gene, CDR1 is MNHEY and CDR2 is SVGEGT. The CDR3 is 16 amino acids. CDR3 DNA: TGTGCCAGCAGACCCGCCGGGACTAGGGACTCCTACGAGCAGTACTTC. Translating it yields CASRPAGTRDSYEQYF.

This clonotype was observed a handful of times. This chain uses TRBV12-3 or TRBV12-4 with TRBJ2-1; no clear D gene. The V and J ends lost 5 bases and 9 bases respectively, with 14 bases between them. The CDR3 runs to 13 residues. CDR3: CASSHRTAGEQFF. The CDR3, as DNA: TGTGCCAGCAGTCACCGGACCGCCGGTGAGCAGTTCTTC.